Below, 16 T cell receptor beta chains from the same sample are listed, as sequenced in a study of blood T cells in healthy people across ages. For the second PCR, which ran for about 6 to 12 cycles, a sample-barcoded 5' primer and a J-beta primer mix were used. MiXCR, applied by TCRdb to the 5' RACE reads, yields one record per CDR3 protein. The profile shows 850,000 to 950,000 distinct CDR3 sequences, around 26% of them singletons. The sequenced sample was blood. The receptors here all came from a woman of 80 years or more in good health.

The chain employs TRBV12-3 or TRBV12-4 and TRBJ1-5, with a possible D match to TRBD1 (5 bases). The CDR3 is 13 amino acids. V shed 4 bases and J shed 9 bases, with 13 bases lying between them. The CDR3 DNA sequence: TGTGCCAGCAGTTCCGGGGCCGGGGGGCCCCAGCATTTT. Translated, it gives CASSSGAGGPQHF.

This clonotype was seen at least ten times. This chain links TRBV11-2 with TRBJ2-1; D might be TRBD1 or TRBD2, each matching 5 bases. The CDR3 totals 15 residues. Germline assignment: CDR1 SGHAT and CDR2 FQNNGV. With 5 bases removed from V and 4 bases from J, the gap between germline ends came to 15 bases. CDR3 in DNA: TGTGCCAGCAGCCCCGCAAGTGGGACGTACAATGAGCAGTTCTTC. Its protein product is CASSPASGTYNEQFF.

This clonotype appeared many times. V is TRBV3-1 and J is TRBJ1-2; D unresolved. In germline, CDR1 is LGHDT, CDR2 YNNKEL (reference sequence). The CDR3 spans 14 residues. V was cut by 0 bases and J by 4 bases, with 9 bases left in between. The CDR3 sequence: CASSQDGRTYGYTF. Written as DNA, the CDR3 is TGTGCCAGCAGCCAAGATGGAAGGACCTATGGCTACACCTTC. Drawing the rest from reference TRBV3-1 and TRBJ1-2, the complete variable domain is DTAVSQTPKYLVTQMGNDKSIKCEQNLGHDTMYWYKQDSKKFLKIMFSYNNKELIINETVPNRFSPKSPDKAHLNLHINSLELGDSAVYFCASSQDGRTYGYTFGSGTRLTVV.

This clonotype has just a few counts. The V call is TRBV5-4, the J call TRBJ1-6; 8 bases are a match to TRBD1. The J segment lost 8 bases and the V segment lost 4 bases, leaving 5 bases of the junction unmatched. CDR3 length equals 14 residues. Germline CDR1 SGHNT, CDR2 YYREEE (reference sequence). The CDR3 DNA follows: TGTGCCAGCAGCCCTAACAGGGGGGATTCACCCCTCCACTTT. Protein product: CASSPNRGDSPLHF.

A note on this clonotype: A single base separates this from a much larger clone, so it may be a read error. The gene calls are TRBV25-1 and TRBJ2-5; 9 bases agree with TRBD1. Germline CDR1 is MGHDK and CDR2 is SYGVNS. V was clipped by 6 bases and J by 11 bases; unmatched bases: 13. This CDR3 has 14 residues. CDR3 bases: TGTGCCAGCAGGCGGGACAGGGACTACAATGAGCAGTACTTC. Amino acid sequence: CASRRDRDYNEQYF.

This clonotype was detected many times. The V call is TRBV5-1, the J call TRBJ2-3; TRBD2 matches 10 bases. This CDR3 spans 15 amino acids. Trimming at V came to 1 base and at J to 3 bases, leaving 2 bases not matched to a gene. Germline-derived CDR1 and CDR2 are SGHRS and YFSETQ. CDR3 in amino acids: CASSLTSGDTDTQYF. DNA of the CDR3: TGCGCCAGCAGCTTGACTAGCGGGGATACAGATACGCAGTATTTT.

This clonotype has ten or more counts. The germline gene is not matched at one end of the junction; a read error may be the cause. This sequence joins TRBV5-1 and TRBJ2-5; D gene ambiguous. Per the germline V gene, CDR1 is SGHRS and CDR2 is YFSETQ. The CDR3 runs to 12 residues. The CDR3 reads CASSLDVGTQYF. Here the CDR3 DNA reads TGTGCCAGCAGCTTAGATGTGGGGACCCAGTACTTC. The full variable domain, completed using reference TRBV5-1 and TRBJ2-5, is KAGVTQTPRYLIKTRGQQVTLSCSPISGHRSVSWYQQTPGQGLQFLFEYFSETQRNKGNFPGRFSGRQFSNSRSEMNVSTLELGDSALYLCASSLDVGTQYFGPGTRLLVL.

In this sample, this clonotype turned up a few times. A much larger clonotype is one base distant, so this may be a read error. V and J are TRBV18 and TRBJ2-1; D is undetermined. The DNA end lines up better with TRBJ2-7; the J call may be wrong. Germline V gene data show CDR1 as KGHSH and CDR2 as LQKENI. The CDR3 is made up of 16 amino acids. CDR3 sequence reads: CASSPVGVSSYNEQYF. Here the CDR3 DNA reads TGTGCCAGCTCACCAGTGGGCGTGAGCTCCTACAATGAGCAGTACTTC.

In its sample, this clonotype was seen many times. The V call is TRBV7-9, the J call TRBJ1-2; D is unresolved. The germline V gene encodes CDR1 SEHNR and CDR2 FQNEAQ (reference sequence). This CDR3 is built from 14 residues. V was shortened by 6 bases and J by 5 bases, with 16 bases between the two germline ends. CDR3 DNA: TGTGCCAGCAGTCTCCCTCCCCCCGGGTATGGCTACACCTTC. This codes for CASSLPPPGYGYTF.

In this sample, this clonotype turned up once. One base away lies a much larger clone, so this may be a sequencing read error. The CDR3 DNA follows: TGCAGTGCTTGGGGACAGGTGTACAATGAGCAGTTCTTC. Translated, it gives CSAWGQVYNEQFF. The chain recombines TRBV20-1 with TRBJ2-1; 8 nucleotides align to TRBD1. Germline CDR1 and CDR2: DFQATT and SNEGSKA (reference sequence). The CDR3 totals 13 residues. The ends lost 5 bases at V and 4 bases at J; junction bases unmatched: 4.

The chain is built from TRBV4-3 and TRBJ2-3, with D perhaps TRBD1 or TRBD2 (5 bases each). There are 18 residues in the CDR3. Germline CDR1 is LGHNA and CDR2 is YSLEER. V was shortened by 0 bases and J by 0 bases, with 16 bases between the two germline ends. The CDR3 nucleotides read TGCGCCAGCAGCCAAGATGGGATGGGGGAGTGGAGCACAGATACGCAGTATTTT. The encoded protein is CASSQDGMGEWSTDTQYF.

V is TRBV3-1 and J is TRBJ2-1; D gene unclear. The CDR3 spans 14 residues. V was trimmed by 3 bases and J by 2 bases, leaving 8 bases between them. CDR1 LGHDT and CDR2 YNNKEL come from the germline V gene (reference sequence). CDR3 sequence: CASSHGVTYNEQFF. The CDR3, as DNA: TGTGCCAGCAGCCATGGAGTTACCTACAATGAGCAGTTCTTC.

A note on this clonotype: The germline gene is not matched at one end of the junction; a read error may be the cause. V and J are TRBV20-1 and TRBJ2-1; the D gene is possibly TRBD1 (6 bases). Germline V lookup: CDR1 DFQATT, CDR2 SNEGSKA (reference sequence). CDR3 length equals 14 residues. CDR3 in amino acids: CSARRGSSYNGQFF. The CDR3 region has the DNA TGCAGTGCTCGAAGGGGGAGCTCCTACAATGGGCAGTTCTTC.

This clonotype was counted ten times or more. This sequence joins TRBV5-6 and TRBJ2-7; a weak D match, TRBD2 (6 bases). The CDR3 loop spans 12 amino acids. Per germline, CDR1 SGHDT and CDR2 YYEEEE. The V and J ends lost 3 bases and 7 bases respectively, with 11 bases between them. CDR3 loop: CASSSYGGEQYF. The CDR3 DNA reads TGTGCCAGCAGCTCCTACGGGGGAGAGCAGTACTTC.

As concerns this clonotype: A much larger clone lies one base from this, so it may be a read error. The chain joins TRBV5-1 to TRBJ1-2, with 8 bases that match TRBD1. Germline trimming cut 4 bases from V and 4 bases from J; bases unmatched to any gene: 9. CDR3 length: 15 amino acids. Germline V gene data show CDR1 as SGHRS and CDR2 as YFSETQ. In nucleotides, the CDR3 is TGCGCCAGCAGCGGGGCAGGGGGCGTTATCTATGGCTACACCTTC. Protein product: CASSGAGGVIYGYTF.

There are many counts of this clonotype. The rearrangement links TRBV6-2 or TRBV6-3 to TRBJ2-7; 7 bases align to TRBD1. This CDR3 has 15 residues. Germline trimming cut 4 bases from V and 2 bases from J; bases unmatched to any gene: 8. Germline V gene data show CDR1 as MNHEY and CDR2 as SVGEGT. This CDR3 is CASSSVQGTAYEQYF. Written as DNA, the CDR3 is TGTGCCAGCAGTTCCGTACAGGGGACCGCCTACGAGCAGTACTTC.